This TCR beta chain was recovered during a study of T-cell reconstitution after alpha-beta-depleted transplantation in children. Molecular barcoding with unique molecular identifiers was used for the TCRbeta library. Each CDR3 protein gets one entry after TCRdb re-called the PCR reads with MiXCR. The sample carries 500,000 to 650,000 distinct CDR3 sequences, approximately 10% recorded once. Regarding the study as a whole: Surviving recipient cells, namely T cells and thymic progenitors, were the source of high day-60 TCRbeta diversity in some patients. T-cell counts and diversity at one year following transplant were attributed mainly to newly produced T cells.

This clonotype was picked up many times. What it binds is unknown. Germline CDR1 and CDR2: MNHEY and SVGEGT. There are 13 residues in the CDR3. The sequences come from PBMCs, mostly from graft donor cells, collected 180 days after TCRalphabeta/CD19-depleted stem cell transplant. The J gene is TRBJ2-2, the V gene TRBV6-2 or TRBV6-3; D possibly corresponds to TRBD2 (5 bases). The sequence was collected from a female patient under 10 years old who had a stem cell transplant for aplastic anemia, so the T cells may come from the graft donor. The CDR3 spells CGSSGSNTGELFF. In DNA, the CDR3 is TGTGGGTCATCGGGATCGAACACCGGGGAGCTGTTTTTT.